This T cell receptor beta chain is from a study of cytomegalovirus exposure and HLA in healthy donors. The table lists this clone with a count of one. Germline CDR1 is SGDLS and CDR2 is YYNGEE. Trimming cost V 0 bases and J 3 bases, with 4 bases left between them. CDR3 length: 13 amino acids. The primer mix had 60 Vbeta and 13 Jbeta primers. Sequencing was performed with immunoSEQ multiplex PCR; in TCRdb, only in-frame clones are kept and a portion is missing. In the table there are under 200,000 clones, about 80% of which are singletons. Each donor was nominally healthy when sampled (though unrecorded immune exposures were likely).

The receptor was derived from a man aged 45-60 years in good health and CMV-seropositive. The sequenced material came from PBMCs. This sequence joins TRBV9 and TRBJ2-1; D gene uncertain. Here the CDR3 reads CASSVASYNEQFF. The CDR3, as DNA: TGTGCCAGCAGCGTAGCCAGCTACAATGAGCAGTTCTTC. The whole variable domain, remainder taken from reference TRBV9 and TRBJ2-1, is DSGVTQTPKHLITATGQRVTLRCSPRSGDLSVYWYQQSLDQGLQFLIQYYNGEERAKGNILERFSAQQFPDLHSELNLSSLELGDSALYFCASSVASYNEQFFGPGTRLTVL.